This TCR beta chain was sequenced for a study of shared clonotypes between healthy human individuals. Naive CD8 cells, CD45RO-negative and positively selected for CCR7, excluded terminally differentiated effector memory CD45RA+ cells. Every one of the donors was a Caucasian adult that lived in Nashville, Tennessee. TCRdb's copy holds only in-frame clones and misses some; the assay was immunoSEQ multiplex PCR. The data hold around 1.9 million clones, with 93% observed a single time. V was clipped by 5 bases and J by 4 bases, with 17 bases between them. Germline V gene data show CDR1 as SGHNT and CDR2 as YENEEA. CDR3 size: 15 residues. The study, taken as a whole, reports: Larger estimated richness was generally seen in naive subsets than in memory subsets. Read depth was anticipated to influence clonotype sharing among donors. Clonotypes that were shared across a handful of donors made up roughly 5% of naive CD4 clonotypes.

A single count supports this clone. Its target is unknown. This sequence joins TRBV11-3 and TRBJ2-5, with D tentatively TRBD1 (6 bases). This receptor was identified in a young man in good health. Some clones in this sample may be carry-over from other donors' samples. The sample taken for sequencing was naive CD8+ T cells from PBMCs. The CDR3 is CASSPNRVRSETQYF. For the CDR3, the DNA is TGTGCCAGCAGCCCAAACAGGGTGAGATCAGAGACCCAGTACTTC. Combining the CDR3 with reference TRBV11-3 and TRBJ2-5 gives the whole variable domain EAGVVQSPRYKIIEKKQPVAFWCNPISGHNTLYWYLQNLGQGPELLIRYENEEAVDDSQLPKDRFSAERLKGVDSTLKIQPAELGDSAVYLCASSPNRVRSETQYFGPGTRLLVL.